This is a list of T cell receptor beta chains from one sample in a study of blood T cell repertoires in COVID-19. Data came from immunoSEQ multiplex PCR; TCRdb stores just in-frame clones and leaves some out. This table has under 300,000 clones, around 89% appearing once. Specimen: peripheral blood. The receptors stem from a woman in her thirties or forties with acute or convalescent COVID-19. Each CDR3 is given with its conserved first and last residue. Each record gives: J gene, D gene, V gene, CDR3 protein. D genes are given only for firm matches.

TRBJ1-1 | NA | TRBV29-1 | CSVPGTKAFF
TRBJ2-2 | NA | TRBV2 | CAATRGTLNTGELFF
TRBJ1-5 | TRBD1 | TRBV19 | CASSTTGEANQPQHF
TRBJ1-4 | TRBD1 | TRBV7-8 | CASTLGQRNEKLFF
TRBJ2-5 | TRBD1 | TRBV4-2 | CASSQLTGVGTQYF
TRBJ1-1 | TRBD1 | TRBV5-1 | CASSPDRDPILNTEAFF
TRBJ2-3 | TRBD2 | TRBV10-3 | CAISGRGGTDTQYF
TRBJ1-1 | TRBD1 | TRBV13 | CASSVWDSMNTEAFF
TRBJ1-1 | TRBD1 | TRBV25-1 | CASSRQGYTEAFF
TRBJ1-5 | NA | TRBV6-4 | CASSAPGAGWGNQPQHF
TRBJ2-5 | TRBD1 | TRBV7-2 | CASSPPGGRETQYF
TRBJ2-2 | NA | TRBV6-5 | CATKLLTANTGELFF
TRBJ1-3 | TRBD1 | TRBV7-8 | CASSPGRDRGFGNTIYF
TRBJ1-2 | NA | TRBV6-4 | CASRARTANYGYTF
TRBJ1-2 | NA | TRBV27 | CASSLGPVQGGYTF
TRBJ2-6 | NA | TRBV24-1 | CATSDFSASPCSGANVLTF
TRBJ1-4 | NA | TRBV10-3 | CAISGSRQRGEKLFF
TRBJ1-2 | TRBD1 | TRBV15 | CATSRTWTGREGYTF
TRBJ2-3 | NA | TRBV6-6 | CASSYGGASTDTQYF
TRBJ1-6 | TRBD1 | TRBV3-1/TRBV3-2 | CASSQDFLVAGGNSPLHF